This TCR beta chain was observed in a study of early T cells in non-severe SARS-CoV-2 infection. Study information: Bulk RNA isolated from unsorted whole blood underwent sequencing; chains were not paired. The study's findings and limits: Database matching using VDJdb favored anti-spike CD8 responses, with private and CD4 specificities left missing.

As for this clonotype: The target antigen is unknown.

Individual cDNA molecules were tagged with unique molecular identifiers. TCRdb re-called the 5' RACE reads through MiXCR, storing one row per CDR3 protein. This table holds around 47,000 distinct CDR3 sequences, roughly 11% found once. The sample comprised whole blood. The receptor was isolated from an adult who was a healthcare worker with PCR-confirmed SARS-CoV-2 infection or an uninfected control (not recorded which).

The CDR3 spells CASSDSRGQNIQYF. The CDR3 nucleotides read TGTGCCAGCAGTGATAGCCGGGGTCAAAACATTCAGTACTTC. The chain carries TRBV2 and TRBJ2-4; TRBD2 is a possible D gene (5 bases). V was cut by 3 bases and J by 5 bases, with 11 bases left in between. Germline V CDR1 and CDR2: SNHLY, FYNNEI. CDR3 length: 14 amino acids.